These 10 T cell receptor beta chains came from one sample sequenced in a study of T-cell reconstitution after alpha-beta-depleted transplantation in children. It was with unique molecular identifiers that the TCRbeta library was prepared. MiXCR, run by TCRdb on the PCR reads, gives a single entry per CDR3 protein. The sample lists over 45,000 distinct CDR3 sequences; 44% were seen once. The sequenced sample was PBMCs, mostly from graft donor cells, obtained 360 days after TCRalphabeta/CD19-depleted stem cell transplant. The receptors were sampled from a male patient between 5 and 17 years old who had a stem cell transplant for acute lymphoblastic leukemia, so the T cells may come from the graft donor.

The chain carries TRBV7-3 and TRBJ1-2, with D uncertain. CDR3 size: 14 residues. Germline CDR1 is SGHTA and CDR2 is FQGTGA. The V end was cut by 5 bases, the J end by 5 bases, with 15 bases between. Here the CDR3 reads CASSKELSGYGYTF. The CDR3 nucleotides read TGTGCCAGCAGCAAAGAACTTTCGGGGTATGGCTACACCTTC.

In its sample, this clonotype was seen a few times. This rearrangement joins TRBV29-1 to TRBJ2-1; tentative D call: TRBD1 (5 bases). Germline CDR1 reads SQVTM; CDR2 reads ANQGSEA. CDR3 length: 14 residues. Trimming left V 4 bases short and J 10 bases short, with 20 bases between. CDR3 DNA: TGCAGCGTTGGTAGGGGTTTGAACAATGACGAGCAGTTCTTC. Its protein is CSVGRGLNNDEQFF.

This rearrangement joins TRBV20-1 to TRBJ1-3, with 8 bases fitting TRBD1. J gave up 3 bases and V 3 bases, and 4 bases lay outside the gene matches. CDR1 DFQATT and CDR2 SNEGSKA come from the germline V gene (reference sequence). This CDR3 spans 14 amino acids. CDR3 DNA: TGCAGTGCTAGCGACAGGGGATTTGGAAACACCATATATTTT. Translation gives CSASDRGFGNTIYF.

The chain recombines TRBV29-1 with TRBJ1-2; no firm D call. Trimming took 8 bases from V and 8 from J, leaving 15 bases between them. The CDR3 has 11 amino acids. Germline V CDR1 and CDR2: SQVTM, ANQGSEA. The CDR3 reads CSYRAQRGYTF. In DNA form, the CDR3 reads TGCAGCTACCGGGCCCAGAGAGGCTACACCTTC.

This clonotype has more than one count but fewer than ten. CDR3 protein: CASSFGTANTEAFF. The CDR3 nucleotides read TGTGCCAGCAGTTTCGGGACGGCGAACACTGAAGCTTTCTTT. V usage is TRBV27 and J usage is TRBJ1-1; tentative D call: TRBD1 (5 bases). Deletions cut 3 bases from V and 1 base from J, with 9 bases between. The germline V gene has CDR1 MNHEY and CDR2 SMNVEV (reference sequence). The CDR3 is 14 residues long.

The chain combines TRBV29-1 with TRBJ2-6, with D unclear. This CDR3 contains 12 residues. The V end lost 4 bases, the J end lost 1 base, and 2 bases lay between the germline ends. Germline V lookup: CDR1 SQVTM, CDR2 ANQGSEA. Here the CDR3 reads CSVVSGANVLTF. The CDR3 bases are TGCAGCGTTGTATCTGGGGCCAACGTCCTGACTTTC. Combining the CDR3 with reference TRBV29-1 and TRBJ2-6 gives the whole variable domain SAVISQKPSRDICQRGTSLTIQCQVDSQVTMMFWYRQQPGQSLTLIATANQGSEATYESGFVIDKFPISRPNLTFSTLTVSNMSPEDSSIYLCSVVSGANVLTFGAGSRLTVL.

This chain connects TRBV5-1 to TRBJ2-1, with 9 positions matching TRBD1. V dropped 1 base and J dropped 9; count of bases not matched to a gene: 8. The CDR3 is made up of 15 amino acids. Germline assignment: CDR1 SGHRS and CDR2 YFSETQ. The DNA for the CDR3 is TGCGCCAGCAGCTTGTCCGGGACAGGGTTGGGTGAGCAGTTCTTC. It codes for CASSLSGTGLGEQFF.

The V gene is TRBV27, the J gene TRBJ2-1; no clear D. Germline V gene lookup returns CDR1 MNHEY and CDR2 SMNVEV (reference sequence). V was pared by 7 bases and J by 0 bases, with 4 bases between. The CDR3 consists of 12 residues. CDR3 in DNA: TGTGCCAGCAAAACCTCCTACAATGAGCAGTTCTTC. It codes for CASKTSYNEQFF.

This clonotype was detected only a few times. The CDR3 protein is CSVRVSTDTQYF. In DNA, the CDR3 is TGCAGCGTCCGGGTCAGCACAGATACGCAGTATTTT. This sequence joins TRBV29-1 and TRBJ2-3, with unresolved D. Germline V CDR1 and CDR2: SQVTM, ANQGSEA. Trimming left V 6 bases short and J 0 bases short, with 7 bases between. The CDR3 is 12 residues long.

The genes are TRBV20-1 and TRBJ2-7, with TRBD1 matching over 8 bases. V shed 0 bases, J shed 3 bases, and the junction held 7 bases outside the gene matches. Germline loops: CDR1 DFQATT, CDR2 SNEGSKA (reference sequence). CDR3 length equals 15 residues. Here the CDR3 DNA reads TGCAGTGCTAGAGATACCGGACAGGGCAGCTACGAGCAGTACTTC. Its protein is CSARDTGQGSYEQYF.